This is a list of T cell receptor beta chains from one sample in a study of cytomegalovirus exposure and HLA in healthy donors. Method: immunoSEQ multiplex PCR; TCRdb's copy keeps in-frame clones and lacks some. The data hold 150,000 to 200,000 clones, with 85% observed a single time. Material for sequencing was PBMCs. All receptors derive from a man younger than 35 in good health and CMV-seropositive. The CDR3 runs from the conserved cysteine through the conserved F or W. A D gene is named only where the DNA matches it firmly.

TRBV28	.	TRBJ1-2	CASSLVRVSDGYTF
TRBV5-4	.	TRBJ1-5	CASSLDSAELLPQHF
TRBV2	.	TRBJ2-5	CASGSETQYF
TRBV6-4	TRBD1	TRBJ2-2	CASSESAGGTGELFF
TRBV10-2	.	TRBJ2-3	CASSSSADTQYF
TRBV18	TRBD2	TRBJ2-5	CASSRKSGRETQYF
TRBV29-1	.	TRBJ1-5	CSQPSGLSMGPQHF
TRBV30	.	TRBJ1-2	CAWTPPGGAGYTF
TRBV4-1	TRBD1	TRBJ1-1	CASSHPGTGVTEAFF
TRBV27	TRBD2	TRBJ2-7	CASSSSRTSGRAGSYEQYF
TRBV5-1	TRBD1	TRBJ2-6	CASSLLPGQGTSGANVLTF
TRBV7-9	TRBD1	TRBJ2-5	CASSFGWTGGDFQETQYF
TRBV7-6	TRBD1	TRBJ1-1	CASSSGQGAKGTEAFF
TRBV12-5	.	TRBJ1-1	CASGPSVLASTEAFF
TRBV9	.	TRBJ2-2	CASSGGELRTGELFF
TRBV5-1	.	TRBJ1-6	CASSLERDSPLHF
TRBV7-9	.	TRBJ2-1	CASSLAYSGGSDEQFF
TRBV4-1	TRBD2	TRBJ2-2	CASSSGTTIGELFF
TRBV7-8	.	TRBJ2-7	CASSPGTSYEQYF
TRBV6-1	.	TRBJ1-5	CASSSQGPDQPQHF
TRBV11-1	.	TRBJ2-1	CASSLRQNSYNEQFF
TRBV5-1	TRBD1	TRBJ1-3	CASSRQGNGNTIYF